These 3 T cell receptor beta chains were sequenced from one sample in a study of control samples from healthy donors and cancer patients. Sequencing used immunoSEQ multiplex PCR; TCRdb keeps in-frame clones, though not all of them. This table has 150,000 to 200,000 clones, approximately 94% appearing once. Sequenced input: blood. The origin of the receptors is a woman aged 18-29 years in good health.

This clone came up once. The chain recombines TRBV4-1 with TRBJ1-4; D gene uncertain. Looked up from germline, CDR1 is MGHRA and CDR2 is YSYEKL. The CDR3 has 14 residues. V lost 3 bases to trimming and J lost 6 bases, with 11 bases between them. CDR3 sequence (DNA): TGCGCCAGCAGCCAGGGTTGGTGGGATGAAAAACTGTTTTTT. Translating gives CASSQGWWDEKLFF.

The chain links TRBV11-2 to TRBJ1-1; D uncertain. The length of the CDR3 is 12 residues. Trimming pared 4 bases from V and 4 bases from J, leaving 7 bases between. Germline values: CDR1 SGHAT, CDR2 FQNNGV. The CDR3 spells CASSSEGTEAFF. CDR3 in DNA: TGTGCCAGCAGCTCGGAGGGCACTGAAGCTTTCTTT.

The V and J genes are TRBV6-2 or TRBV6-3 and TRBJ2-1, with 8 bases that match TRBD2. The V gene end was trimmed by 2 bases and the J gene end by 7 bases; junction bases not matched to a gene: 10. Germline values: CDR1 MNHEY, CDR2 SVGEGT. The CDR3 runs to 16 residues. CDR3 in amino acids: CASSYNGGGRRNEQFF. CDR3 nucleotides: TGTGCCAGCAGTTACAACGGGGGGGGCCGAAGGAATGAGCAGTTCTTC.